These T cell receptor beta chains were read from a single sample in a study of OX40 agonist ivuxolimab in advanced cancers. TCRdb's copy holds only in-frame clones and misses some; the assay was immunoSEQ multiplex PCR. The sample lists roughly 20,000 clones, about 86% seen once, with 13% to 15% in the top ten. Sequencing was performed on CD4+ or CD8+ T cells sorted from blood, taken in a trial of the OX40 agonist ivuxolimab. The receptors come from an adult with an advanced solid tumor such as melanoma, head and neck, liver or kidney cancer. The CDR3 runs from the conserved cysteine through the conserved F or W. The D gene is left open where the match is weak. Size tells how often a clone was seen (once, few, many) or the class of an expanded clone, and some rows leave it out.

abundance,d_gene,v_gene,j_gene,CDR3aa,CDR3nt
.,.,TRBV6-6,TRBJ1-2,CASNNRAGRDYGYTF,TGTGCCAGCAACAATAGGGCCGGGAGGGACTATGGCTACACCTTC
.,TRBD1,TRBV5-1,TRBJ2-3,CASSARQGATDTQYF,TGCGCCAGCAGCGCCCGACAGGGGGCCACAGATACGCAGTATTTT
.,.,TRBV4-1,TRBJ1-2,CASSQVGERQKGYTF,TGCGCCAGCAGCCAAGTTGGGGAAAGGCAGAAGGGCTACACCTTC
.,TRBD2,TRBV7-3,TRBJ2-5,CASSRTSGSPGETQYF,TGTGCCAGCAGCCGGACTAGCGGGAGTCCTGGGGAGACCCAGTACTTC
once,.,TRBV6-4,TRBJ2-2,CASSDSMAGLGTGELFF,TGTGCCAGCAGTGACTCGATGGCAGGCTTGGGGACCGGGGAGCTGTTTTTT
.,.,TRBV12-5,TRBJ2-1,CASGSRWGQDFPNEQFF,TGTGCTAGTGGTTCCCGCTGGGGTCAGGATTTTCCTAATGAGCAGTTCTTC
.,TRBD1,TRBV2,TRBJ1-3,CASRAGTGLRGNTIYF,TGTGCCAGCAGGGCCGGGACAGGGCTGAGAGGAAACACCATATATTTT
.,TRBD1,TRBV6-5,TRBJ1-3,CATSTGGSGNTIYF,TGTGCCACTTCCACAGGGGGCTCTGGAAACACCATATATTTT
.,TRBD1,TRBV9,TRBJ2-6,CASSPDPGGRRGANVLTF,TGTGCCAGCAGCCCTGACCCAGGGGGACGGCGCGGGGCCAACGTCCTGACTTTC
.,TRBD2,TRBV9,TRBJ2-3,CASSLPRRLAGTSSTDTQYF,TGTGCCAGCAGCCTCCCCCGGAGACTAGCGGGGACCTCTTCCACAGATACGCAGTATTTT
.,.,TRBV2,TRBJ1-4,CASSEEAAGQAEKLFF,TGTGCCAGCAGTGAAGAGGCGGCAGGCCAGGCTGAAAAACTGTTTTTT
.,TRBD1,TRBV7-9,TRBJ1-2,CASSSPDRKRGYTF,TGTGCCAGCAGCTCCCCGGACAGGAAACGGGGCTACACCTTC
.,TRBD1,TRBV19,TRBJ2-7,CASSMDRFNYEQYF,TGTGCCAGTAGTATGGACAGGTTCAACTACGAGCAGTACTTC
.,.,TRBV15,TRBJ1-2,CATRPTGGGMFYGYTF,TGTGCCACCAGACCAACCGGGGGTGGAATGTTCTATGGCTACACCTTC
few,TRBD2,TRBV19,TRBJ2-7,CASSKGTSAAYEQYF,TGTGCCAGTAGTAAGGGGACTAGCGCAGCCTACGAGCAGTACTTC
.,.,TRBV6-1,TRBJ2-4,CASSEGVGGGVGAKNIQYF,TGTGCCAGCAGTGAGGGGGTAGGAGGAGGGGTGGGAGCCAAAAACATTCAGTACTTC
.,TRBD2,TRBV30,TRBJ2-2,CAWRASGGDTGELFF,TGTGCCTGGAGGGCGAGCGGGGGAGACACCGGGGAGCTGTTTTTT
.,TRBD1,TRBV18,TRBJ2-2,CASSPRQGFGELFF,TGTGCCAGCTCACCTCGACAGGGATTCGGGGAGCTGTTTTTT
few,.,TRBV30,TRBJ1-5,CAWSVHQGQPQHF,TGTGCCTGGAGTGTACACCAGGGCCAGCCCCAGCATTTT
.,.,TRBV5-6,TRBJ2-1,CASSLIREQFF,TGTGCCAGCAGCTTGATCCGAGAGCAGTTCTTC
.,TRBD1,TRBV6-1,TRBJ2-7,CASIPGQATYEQYF,TGTGCCAGCATTCCGGGACAGGCAACCTACGAGCAGTACTTC
.,.,TRBV5-8,TRBJ2-2,CASSFFQGNTGELFF,TGTGCCAGCAGCTTCTTCCAGGGGAACACCGGGGAGCTGTTTTTT
.,.,TRBV28,TRBJ1-2,CASSSPATGRYGYTF,TGTGCCAGCAGTTCCCCGGCGACAGGCCGCTATGGCTACACCTTC
.,.,TRBV9,TRBJ2-2,CASSPRRRDDTGELFF,TGTGCCAGCAGCCCGAGGAGGAGGGATGACACCGGGGAGCTGTTTTTT
.,TRBD1,TRBV19,TRBJ1-3,CASSMKDRTSGNTIYF,TGTGCCAGTAGTATGAAGGACAGGACCTCTGGAAACACCATATATTTT
.,.,TRBV18,TRBJ1-1,CASSPNGHPNTEAFF,TGTGCCAGCTCACCGAACGGACACCCGAACACTGAAGCTTTCTTT
few,TRBD1,TRBV9,TRBJ1-1,CASSGGTGDTEAFF,TGTGCCAGCAGCGGCGGGACAGGGGACACTGAAGCTTTCTTT
.,.,TRBV6-5,TRBJ2-1,CASAPGFSYNEQFF,TGTGCCAGCGCCCCGGGGTTCTCCTACAATGAGCAGTTCTTC
medium-sized,TRBD1,TRBV19,TRBJ1-2,CASSITGTAGGVYGYTF,TGTGCCAGTAGTATAACCGGGACAGCTGGTGGGGTCTATGGCTACACCTTC
.,.,TRBV5-1,TRBJ2-6,CASSLAGLPSSGANVLTF,TGCGCCAGCAGCTTGGCAGGACTACCGTCCTCTGGGGCCAACGTCCTGACTTTC
medium-sized,.,TRBV6-5,TRBJ2-3,CASKTDTQYF,TGTGCCAGCAAAACAGATACGCAGTATTTT
.,TRBD2,TRBV30,TRBJ2-5,CAFNPLSSGGIETQYF,TGTGCCTTTAATCCACTTTCTAGCGGGGGTATAGAGACCCAGTACTTC
once,.,TRBV5-8,TRBJ1-2,CASSLGELGYGYTF,TGTGCCAGCAGCTTGGGGGAACTAGGATATGGCTACACCTTC
.,.,TRBV29-1,TRBJ2-2,CSVEIVGQVEDTGELFF,TGCAGCGTTGAGATTGTTGGGCAGGTGGAAGACACCGGGGAGCTGTTTTTT
.,TRBD2,TRBV18,TRBJ2-3,CASSPPALAGEQYF,TGTGCCAGCTCACCACCGGCACTAGCGGGCGAGCAGTATTTT
.,.,TRBV5-5,TRBJ1-6,CASSLFGGTYNSPLHF,TGTGCCAGCAGCTTGTTTGGAGGGACATATAATTCACCCCTCCACTTT
.,.,TRBV5-5,TRBJ2-7,CASTTGTELYEQYF,TGTGCCAGCACCACCGGGACGGAACTCTACGAGCAGTACTTC
.,.,TRBV30,TRBJ1-2,CAWSTIRYYGYTF,TGTGCCTGGAGCACCATCAGGTACTATGGCTACACCTTC
.,TRBD1,TRBV28,TRBJ1-2,CASTRPRDSLSFYGYTF,TGTGCCAGCACACGTCCGCGGGACAGCTTAAGTTTCTATGGCTACACCTTC
.,.,TRBV18,TRBJ1-6,CASSPRDGNSPLHF,TGTGCCAGCTCACCCCGGGACGGGAATTCACCCCTCCACTTT
.,.,TRBV4-1,TRBJ1-2,CASSPMDSYGYTF,TGCGCCAGCAGCCCCATGGACAGCTATGGCTACACCTTC
few,.,TRBV7-2,TRBJ2-3,CASSLGTVDTQYF,TGTGCCAGCAGCTTGGGGACGGTAGATACGCAGTATTTT
.,TRBD1,TRBV6-5,TRBJ2-1,CASVEGQGGNEQFF,TGTGCCAGTGTTGAGGGACAGGGCGGCAATGAGCAGTTCTTC
.,TRBD1,TRBV6-4,TRBJ1-6,CASSDSKQGTNSPLHF,TGTGCCAGCAGTGACTCGAAACAGGGGACTAATTCACCCCTCCACTTT
.,.,TRBV2,TRBJ1-2,CASTLRAELFYGYTF,TGTGCCAGCACCTTGCGGGCAGAGCTCTTCTATGGCTACACCTTC
once,TRBD2,TRBV10-3,TRBJ2-1,CAISELGGRAYNEQFF,TGTGCCATCAGTGAGTTGGGGGGGAGAGCATACAATGAGCAGTTCTTC
.,.,TRBV4-2,TRBJ1-1,CASSRDTGTGNTEAFF,TGTGCCAGCAGCCGAGACACCGGGACCGGGAACACTGAAGCTTTCTTT
.,TRBD1,TRBV6-1,TRBJ2-7,CASSTGGDSYEQYF,TGTGCCAGCAGTACAGGGGGTGATTCCTACGAGCAGTACTTC
few,.,TRBV29-1,TRBJ1-5,CSVGEGHQPQHF,TGCAGCGTTGGTGAGGGTCATCAGCCCCAGCATTTT
.,.,TRBV19,TRBJ2-1,CASSIDPQGYNEQFF,TGTGCCAGTAGTATAGATCCCCAGGGCTACAATGAGCAGTTCTTC
.,.,TRBV5-1,TRBJ2-1,CASTLRDMDNEQFF,TGCGCCAGCACCTTGAGGGACATGGACAATGAGCAGTTCTTC
.,.,TRBV18,TRBJ2-5,CASSPSQETQYF,TGTGCCAGCTCACCTAGCCAAGAGACCCAGTACTTC
.,.,TRBV16,TRBJ2-3,CASSQRAGQDTQYF,TGTGCCAGCAGCCAAAGAGCAGGCCAGGATACGCAGTATTTT
.,.,TRBV11-3,TRBJ1-3,CASSSYSGNTIYF,TGTGCCAGCAGCAGCTACTCTGGAAACACCATATATTTT
.,.,TRBV30,TRBJ1-2,CAWSVSRAGGYTF,TGTGCCTGGAGTGTAAGCAGGGCCGGTGGCTACACCTTC